This T cell receptor (beta chain) was recovered during a study of cytomegalovirus exposure and HLA in healthy donors. Study-wide results and limits: About 87% or about 30% of the time was how often most TCR beta V segments were productive, according to an earlier analysis. Usually a TCR sequence was rare, but some public TCRs were found in many donors. The authors later linked a missense DCLRE1C variant to TCR beta V- and J-gene trimming.

13 Jbeta primers and 60 Vbeta primers were used for the PCR. Here immunoSEQ multiplex PCR was the method, and the copy in TCRdb shows in-frame clones only, minus some. The profile covers around 130,000 clones, with just under 80% appearing a single time and 5% to 6% taken by the ten largest. As regards this clone: Its target is not known.

The sample consisted of PBMCs. This receptor was obtained from a man between 25 and 39 years old in good health and CMV-seronegative.

The CDR3 DNA reads as TGTGCCAGCAGTTTGGTCGGAGGGGTATACGAGCAGTACTTC. Translating gives CASSLVGGVYEQYF. The chain couples TRBV28 to TRBJ2-7; perhaps TRBD2 as D (6 bases). The CDR3 has 14 amino acids. Trimming removed 3 bases at V and 4 bases at J, with 13 bases between. CDR1 and CDR2 (germline): MDHEN, SYDVKM.